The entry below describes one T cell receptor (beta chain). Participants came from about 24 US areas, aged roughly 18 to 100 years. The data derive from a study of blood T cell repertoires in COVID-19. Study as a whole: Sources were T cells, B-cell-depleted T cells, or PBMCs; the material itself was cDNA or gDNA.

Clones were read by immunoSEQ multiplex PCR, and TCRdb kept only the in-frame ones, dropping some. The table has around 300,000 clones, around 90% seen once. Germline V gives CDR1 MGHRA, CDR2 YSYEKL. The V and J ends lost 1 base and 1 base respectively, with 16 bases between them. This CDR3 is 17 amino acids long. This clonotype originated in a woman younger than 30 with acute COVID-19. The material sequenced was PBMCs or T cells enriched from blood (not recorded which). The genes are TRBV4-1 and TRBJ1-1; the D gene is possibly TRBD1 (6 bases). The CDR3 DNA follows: TGCGCCAGCAGCCAAGCCGAGCCGGACAGACGGAACACTGAAGCTTTCTTT. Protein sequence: CASSQAEPDRRNTEAFF.